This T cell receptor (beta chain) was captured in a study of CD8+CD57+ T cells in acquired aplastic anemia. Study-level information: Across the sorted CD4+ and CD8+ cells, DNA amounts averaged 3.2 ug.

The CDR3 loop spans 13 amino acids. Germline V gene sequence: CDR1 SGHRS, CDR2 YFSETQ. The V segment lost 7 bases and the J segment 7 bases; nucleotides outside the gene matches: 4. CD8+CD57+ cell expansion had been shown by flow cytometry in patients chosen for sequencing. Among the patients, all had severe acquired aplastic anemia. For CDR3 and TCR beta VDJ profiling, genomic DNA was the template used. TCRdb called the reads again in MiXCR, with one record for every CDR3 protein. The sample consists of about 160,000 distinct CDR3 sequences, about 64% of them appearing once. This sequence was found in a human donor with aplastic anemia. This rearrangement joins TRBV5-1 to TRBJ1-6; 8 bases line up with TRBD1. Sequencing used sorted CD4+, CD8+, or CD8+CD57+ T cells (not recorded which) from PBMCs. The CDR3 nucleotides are TGCGCCAGCCGACAGGGGCAGAATTCACCCCTCCACTTT. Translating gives CASRQGQNSPLHF. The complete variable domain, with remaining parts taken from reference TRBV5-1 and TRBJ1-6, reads KAGVTQTPRYLIKTRGQQVTLSCSPISGHRSVSWYQQTPGQGLQFLFEYFSETQRNKGNFPGRFSGRQFSNSRSEMNVSTLELGDSALYLCASRQGQNSPLHFGNGTRLTVT.